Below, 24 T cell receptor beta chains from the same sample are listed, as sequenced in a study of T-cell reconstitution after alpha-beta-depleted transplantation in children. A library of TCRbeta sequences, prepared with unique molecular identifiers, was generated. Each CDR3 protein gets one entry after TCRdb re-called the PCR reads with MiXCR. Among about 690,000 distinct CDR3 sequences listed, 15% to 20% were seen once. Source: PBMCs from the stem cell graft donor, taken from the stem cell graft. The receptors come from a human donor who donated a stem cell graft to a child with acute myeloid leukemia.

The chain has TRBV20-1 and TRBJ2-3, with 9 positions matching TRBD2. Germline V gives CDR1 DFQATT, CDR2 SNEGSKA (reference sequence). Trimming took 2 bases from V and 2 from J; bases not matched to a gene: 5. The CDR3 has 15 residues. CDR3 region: CSARRASGDTDTQYF. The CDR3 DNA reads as TGCAGTGCTAGAAGGGCTAGCGGGGACACAGATACGCAGTATTTT.

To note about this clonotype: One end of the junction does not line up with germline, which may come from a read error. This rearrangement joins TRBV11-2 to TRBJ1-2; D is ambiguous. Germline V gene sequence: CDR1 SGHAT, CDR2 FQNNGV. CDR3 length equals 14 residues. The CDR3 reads CSSSLIVGNYGYTF. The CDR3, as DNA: TGTTCCAGCAGCTTAATTGTAGGGAACTATGGCTACACCTTC.

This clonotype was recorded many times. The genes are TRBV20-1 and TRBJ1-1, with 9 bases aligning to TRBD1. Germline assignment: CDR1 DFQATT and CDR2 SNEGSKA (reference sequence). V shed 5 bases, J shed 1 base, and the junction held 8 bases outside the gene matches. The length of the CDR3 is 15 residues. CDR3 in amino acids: CSAEDRGWKNTEAFF. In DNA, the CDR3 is TGCAGTGCTGAGGACAGGGGATGGAAGAACACTGAAGCTTTCTTT.

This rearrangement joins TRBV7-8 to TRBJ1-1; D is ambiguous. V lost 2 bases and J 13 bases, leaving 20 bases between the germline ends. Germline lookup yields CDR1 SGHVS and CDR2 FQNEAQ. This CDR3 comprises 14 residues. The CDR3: CASSLPSGPSLLFF. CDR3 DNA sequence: TGTGCCAGCAGCTTACCCTCCGGACCGTCCTTGCTTTTCTTT.

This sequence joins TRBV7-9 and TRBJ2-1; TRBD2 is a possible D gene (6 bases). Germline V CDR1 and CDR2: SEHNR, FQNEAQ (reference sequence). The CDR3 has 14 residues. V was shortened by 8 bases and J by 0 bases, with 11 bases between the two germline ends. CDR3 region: CASSRGNSYNEQFF. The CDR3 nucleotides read TGTGCCAGCTCGCGGGGAAACTCCTACAATGAGCAGTTCTTC.

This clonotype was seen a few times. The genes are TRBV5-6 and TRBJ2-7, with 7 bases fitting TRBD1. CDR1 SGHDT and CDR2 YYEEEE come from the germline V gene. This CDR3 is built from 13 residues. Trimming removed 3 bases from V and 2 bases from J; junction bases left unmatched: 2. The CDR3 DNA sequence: TGTGCCAGCAGCTCACAGGGGACCTACGAGCAGTACGTC. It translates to CASSSQGTYEQYV.

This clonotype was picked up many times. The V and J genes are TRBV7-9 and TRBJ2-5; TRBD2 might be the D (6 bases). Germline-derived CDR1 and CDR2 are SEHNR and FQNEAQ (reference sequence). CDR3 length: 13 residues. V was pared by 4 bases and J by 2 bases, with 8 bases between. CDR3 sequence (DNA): TGTGCCAGCAGCTCGGAGGGGCAAGAGACCCAGTACTTC. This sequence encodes CASSSEGQETQYF.

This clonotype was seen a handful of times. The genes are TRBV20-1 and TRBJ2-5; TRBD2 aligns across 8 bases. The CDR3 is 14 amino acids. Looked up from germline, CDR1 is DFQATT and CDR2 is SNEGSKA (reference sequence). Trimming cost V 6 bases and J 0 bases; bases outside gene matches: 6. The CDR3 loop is CSAVLAADQETQYF. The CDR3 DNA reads TGCAGTGCGGTACTAGCGGCTGACCAAGAGACCCAGTACTTC.

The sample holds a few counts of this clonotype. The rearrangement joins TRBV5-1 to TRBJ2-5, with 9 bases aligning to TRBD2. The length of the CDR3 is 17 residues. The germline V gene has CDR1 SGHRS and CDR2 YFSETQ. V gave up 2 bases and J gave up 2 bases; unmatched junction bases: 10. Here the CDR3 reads CASSLNLAGTPQETQYF. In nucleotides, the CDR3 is TGCGCCAGCAGCTTAAACCTAGCGGGGACACCTCAAGAGACCCAGTACTTC. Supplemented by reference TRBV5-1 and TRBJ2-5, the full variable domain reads KAGVTQTPRYLIKTRGQQVTLSCSPISGHRSVSWYQQTPGQGLQFLFEYFSETQRNKGNFPGRFSGRQFSNSRSEMNVSTLELGDSALYLCASSLNLAGTPQETQYFGPGTRLLVL.

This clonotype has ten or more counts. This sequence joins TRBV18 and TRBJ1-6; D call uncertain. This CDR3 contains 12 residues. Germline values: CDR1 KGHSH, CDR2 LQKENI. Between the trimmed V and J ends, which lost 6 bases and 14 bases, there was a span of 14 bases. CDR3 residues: CASSLENSALHF. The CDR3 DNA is TGTGCCAGCTCTCTCGAGAATTCGGCCCTCCACTTT.

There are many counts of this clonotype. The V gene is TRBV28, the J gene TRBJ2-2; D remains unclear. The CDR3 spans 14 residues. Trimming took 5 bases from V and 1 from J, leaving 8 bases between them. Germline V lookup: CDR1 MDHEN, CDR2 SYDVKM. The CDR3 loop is CASSPLENTGELFF. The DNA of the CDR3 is TGTGCCAGCAGTCCCCTTGAGAACACCGGGGAGCTGTTTTTT.

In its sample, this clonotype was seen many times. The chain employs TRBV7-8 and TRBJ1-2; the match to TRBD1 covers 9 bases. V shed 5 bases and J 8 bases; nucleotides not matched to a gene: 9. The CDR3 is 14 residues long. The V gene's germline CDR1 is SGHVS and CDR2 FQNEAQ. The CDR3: CASSPHRGRWGYTF. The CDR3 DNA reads TGTGCCAGCAGCCCCCACAGGGGGCGGTGGGGCTACACCTTC. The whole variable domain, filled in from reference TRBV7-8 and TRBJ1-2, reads GAGVSQSPRYKVAKRGQDVALRCDPISGHVSLFWYQQALGQGPEFLTYFQNEAQLDKSGLPSDRFFAERPEGSVSTLKIQRTQQEDSAVYLCASSPHRGRWGYTFGSGTRLTVV.

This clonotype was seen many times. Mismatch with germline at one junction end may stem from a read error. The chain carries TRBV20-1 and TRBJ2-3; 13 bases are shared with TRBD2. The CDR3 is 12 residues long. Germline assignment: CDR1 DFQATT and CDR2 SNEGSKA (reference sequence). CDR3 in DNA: TGCAGTGCCCGTCAGGGGACTAGCGGGGAACCTTTT. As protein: CSARQGTSGEPF.

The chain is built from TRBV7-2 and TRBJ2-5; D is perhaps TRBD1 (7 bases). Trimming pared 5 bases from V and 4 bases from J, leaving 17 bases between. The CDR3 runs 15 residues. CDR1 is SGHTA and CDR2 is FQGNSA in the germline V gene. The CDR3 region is CASSPGGLIGETQYF. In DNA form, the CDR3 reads TGTGCCAGCAGCCCAGGGGGGCTAATTGGAGAGACCCAGTACTTC.

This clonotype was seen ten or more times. The CDR3 loop reads CSAGGQGVGYTF. Written as DNA, the CDR3 is TGCAGTGCTGGGGGACAGGGGGTAGGCTACACCTTC. The V gene is TRBV20-1, the J gene TRBJ1-2; 11 positions agree with TRBD1. Germline CDR1 reads DFQATT; CDR2 reads SNEGSKA (reference sequence). This CDR3 has 12 amino acids. V was pared by 5 bases and J by 8 bases, with 4 bases of the junction left unmatched.

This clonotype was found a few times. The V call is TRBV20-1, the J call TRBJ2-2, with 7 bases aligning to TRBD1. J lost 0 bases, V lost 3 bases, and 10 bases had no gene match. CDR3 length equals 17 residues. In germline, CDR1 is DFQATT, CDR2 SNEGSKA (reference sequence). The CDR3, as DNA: TGCAGTGCTAGCCCCACACGAGGGGGCGCGAACACCGGGGAGCTGTTTTTT. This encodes CSASPTRGGANTGELFF.

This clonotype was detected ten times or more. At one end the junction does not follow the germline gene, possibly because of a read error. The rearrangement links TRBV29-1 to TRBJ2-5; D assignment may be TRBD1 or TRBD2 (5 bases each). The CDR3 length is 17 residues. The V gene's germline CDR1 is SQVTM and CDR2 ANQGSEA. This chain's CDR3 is CSVPSEWGWDRQEAQYF. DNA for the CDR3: TGCAGCGTCCCCTCCGAGTGGGGGTGGGATAGACAAGAGGCCCAGTACTTC.

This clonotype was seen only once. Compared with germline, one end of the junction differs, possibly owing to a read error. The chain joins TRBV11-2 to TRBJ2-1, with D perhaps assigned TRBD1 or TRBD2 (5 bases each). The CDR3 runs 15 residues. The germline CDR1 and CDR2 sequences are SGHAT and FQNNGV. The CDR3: CASSLDRGEYIEQFF. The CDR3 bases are TGTGCCAGCAGCTTAGACAGAGGGGAGTACATTGAGCAGTTCTTC.

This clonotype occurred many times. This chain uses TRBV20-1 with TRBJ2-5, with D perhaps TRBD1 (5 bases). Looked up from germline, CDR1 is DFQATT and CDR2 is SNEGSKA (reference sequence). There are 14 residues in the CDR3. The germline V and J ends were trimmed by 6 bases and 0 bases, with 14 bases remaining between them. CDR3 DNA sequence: TGCAGTGCCCCGGCAAGGGGCCACCAAGAGACCCAGTACTTC. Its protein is CSAPARGHQETQYF.

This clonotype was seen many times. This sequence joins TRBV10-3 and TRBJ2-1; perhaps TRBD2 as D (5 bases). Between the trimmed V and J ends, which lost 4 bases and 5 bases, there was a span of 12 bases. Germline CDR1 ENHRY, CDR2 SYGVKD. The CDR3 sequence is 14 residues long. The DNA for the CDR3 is TGTGCCATCAGTGCTGGGAGTGGGGACAATGAGCAGTTCTTC. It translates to CAISAGSGDNEQFF.

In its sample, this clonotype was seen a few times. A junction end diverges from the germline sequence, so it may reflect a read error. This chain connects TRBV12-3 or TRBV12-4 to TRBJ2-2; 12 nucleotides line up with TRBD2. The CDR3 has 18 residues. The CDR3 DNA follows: TGTGCCAGCAGTTGGAGACTAGCGGGGGCCGAAAACACCTGGGAGCTGTTTTTT. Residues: CASSWRLAGAENTWELFF.

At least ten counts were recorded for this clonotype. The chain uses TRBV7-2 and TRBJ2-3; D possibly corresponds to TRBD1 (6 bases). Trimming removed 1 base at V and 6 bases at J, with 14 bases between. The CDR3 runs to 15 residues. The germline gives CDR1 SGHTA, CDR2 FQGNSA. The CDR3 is CASSLGGPPPDTQYF. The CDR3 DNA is TGTGCCAGCAGCTTAGGGGGGCCCCCCCCCGATACGCAGTATTTT.

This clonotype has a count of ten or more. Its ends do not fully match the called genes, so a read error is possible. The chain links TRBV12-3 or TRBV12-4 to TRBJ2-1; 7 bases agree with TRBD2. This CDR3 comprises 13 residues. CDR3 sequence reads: CASSQSGDEIFVF. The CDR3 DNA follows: TGTGCCAGCAGCCAAAGCGGGGATGAGATCTTTGTCTTC.

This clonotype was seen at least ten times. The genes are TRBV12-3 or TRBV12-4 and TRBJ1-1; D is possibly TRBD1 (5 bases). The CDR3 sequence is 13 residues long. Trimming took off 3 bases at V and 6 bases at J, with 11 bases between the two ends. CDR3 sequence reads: CASSLGQTPEAFF. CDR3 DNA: TGTGCCAGCAGTTTGGGGCAGACCCCTGAAGCTTTCTTT.